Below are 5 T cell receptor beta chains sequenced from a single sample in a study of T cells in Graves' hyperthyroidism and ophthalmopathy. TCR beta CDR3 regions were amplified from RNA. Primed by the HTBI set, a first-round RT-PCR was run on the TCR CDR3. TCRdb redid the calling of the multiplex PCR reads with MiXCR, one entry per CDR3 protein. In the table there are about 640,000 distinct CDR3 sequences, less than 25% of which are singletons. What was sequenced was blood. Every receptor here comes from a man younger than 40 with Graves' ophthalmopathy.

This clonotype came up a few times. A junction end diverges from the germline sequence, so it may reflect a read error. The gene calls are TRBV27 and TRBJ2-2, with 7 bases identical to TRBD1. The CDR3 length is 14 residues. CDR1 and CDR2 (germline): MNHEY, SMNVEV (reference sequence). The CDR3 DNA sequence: TGTGCCAGCAGTCCCCTGGGACAGACCGAGGAGCTGTTTTTT. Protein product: CASSPLGQTEELFF.

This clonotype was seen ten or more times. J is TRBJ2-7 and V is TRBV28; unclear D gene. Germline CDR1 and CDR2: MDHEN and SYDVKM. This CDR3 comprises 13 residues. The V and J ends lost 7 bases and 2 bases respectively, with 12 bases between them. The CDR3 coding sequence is TGTGCCAGCAAATCAGATAGGACCTACGAGCAGTACTTC. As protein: CASKSDRTYEQYF.

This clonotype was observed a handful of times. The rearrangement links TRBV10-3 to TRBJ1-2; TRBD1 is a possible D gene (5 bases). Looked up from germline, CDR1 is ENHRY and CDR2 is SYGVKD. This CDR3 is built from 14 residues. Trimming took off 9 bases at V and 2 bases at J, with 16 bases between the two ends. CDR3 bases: TGTGCCATTCAACGGGGGGACGGCAACTATGGCTACACCTTC. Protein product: CAIQRGDGNYGYTF.

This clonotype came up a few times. The DNA of the CDR3 is TGCGCCAGTGGACAGGGATTTAATGAAAAACTGTTTTTT. Its protein is CASGQGFNEKLFF. This chain joins TRBV10-2 and TRBJ1-4; 8 bases fit TRBD1. The CDR3 extends over 13 amino acids. J gave up 4 bases and V 9 bases, and 4 bases lay outside the gene matches. Looked up from germline, CDR1 is WSHSY and CDR2 is SAAADI.

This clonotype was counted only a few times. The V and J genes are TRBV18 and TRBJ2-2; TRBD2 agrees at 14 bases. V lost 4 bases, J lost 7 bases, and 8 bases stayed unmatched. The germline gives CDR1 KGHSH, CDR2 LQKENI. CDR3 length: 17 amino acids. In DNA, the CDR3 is TGTGCCAGCTCACTCGGGACTAGCGGGAGTAGCGGCGGGGAGCTGTTTTTT. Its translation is CASSLGTSGSSGGELFF. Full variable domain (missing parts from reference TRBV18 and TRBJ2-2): NAGVMQNPRHLVRRRGQEARLRCSPMKGHSHVYWYRQLPEEGLKFMVYLQKENIIDESGMPKERFSAEFPKEGPSILRIQQVVRGDSAAYFCASSLGTSGSSGGELFFGEGSRLTVL.